The 25 T cell receptor beta chains listed next were all sequenced from one sample in a study of cytomegalovirus exposure and HLA in healthy donors (dated by TCRdb to about 2017). Receptor amplification or capture employed the immunoSEQ multiplex PCR assay. A mixture of 60 forward primers for TCR Vbeta segments and 13 reverse primers for TCR Jbeta segments was used in the multiplex PCR. TCRdb holds this immuneACCESS table with in-frame rearrangements only. Some clones are missing; in checked studies, unresolved V genes explain under half, and the rest has no known cause. Present in this sample are about 76,000 clones, under 85% of which were seen just once. About 16% of the sample is held by the ten biggest clonotypes. Sequenced sample: PBMCs. These receptors were taken from a woman in her thirties or forties in good health and CMV-seropositive.

This clone was seen a single time. For the CDR3, the DNA is TGTGCCAGCAGTGAGATGGGAGGGGTTCAAGAGACCCAGTACTTC. Amino acid sequence: CASSEMGGVQETQYF. The chain couples TRBV25-1 to TRBJ2-5, with 7 bases fitting TRBD2. Trimming removed 3 bases from V and 2 bases from J; junction bases left unmatched: 6. The CDR3 runs 15 residues. Germline lookup yields CDR1 MGHDK and CDR2 SYGVNS.

The V and J genes are TRBV7-2 and TRBJ2-3, with 7 bases lining up with TRBD2. V lost 6 bases, J lost 7 bases, and 13 bases stayed unmatched. The CDR3 totals 15 residues. The germline gives CDR1 SGHTA, CDR2 FQGNSA. The CDR3, as DNA: TGTGCCAGCAGGACGCCCGGGGAGGGTAAAAATACGCAGTATTTT. This translates into CASRTPGEGKNTQYF.

J is TRBJ2-5 and V is TRBV4-3; D unclear. Germline CDR1 is LGHNA and CDR2 is YSLEER. This CDR3 region has 14 residues. V lost 4 bases to trimming and J lost 5 bases, with 14 bases between them. For the CDR3, the DNA is TGCGCCAGCAGCCCGGGTCCCGATCGGGAGACCCAGTACTTC. Protein: CASSPGPDRETQYF.

The chain joins TRBV9 to TRBJ1-4; D may be TRBD1 (5 bases). Germline CDR1 SGDLS, CDR2 YYNGEE. This CDR3 comprises 16 residues. V shed 4 bases and J shed 7 bases, with 20 bases lying between them. The CDR3 spells CASSPYGGGSGEKLFF. CDR3 DNA sequence: TGTGCCAGCAGCCCATATGGGGGAGGGTCGGGTGAAAAACTGTTTTTT.

This chain connects TRBV5-6 to TRBJ2-5; 7 nucleotides line up with TRBD2. The CDR3 contains 14 residues. Germline-derived CDR1 and CDR2 are SGHDT and YYEEEE. J was trimmed by 2 bases and V by 4 bases; bases with no gene match: 5. Here the CDR3 DNA reads TGTGCCAGCAGCGGCCGGGACTATCAAGAGACCCAGTACTTC. This encodes CASSGRDYQETQYF. The entire variable domain, with the rest obtained from reference TRBV5-6 and TRBJ2-5, is as follows: DAGVTQSPTHLIKTRGQQVTLRCSPKSGHDTVSWYQQALGQGPQFIFQYYEEEERQRGNFPDRFSGHQFPNYSSELNVNALLLGDSALYLCASSGRDYQETQYFGPGTRLLVL.

The chain couples TRBV4-2 to TRBJ1-1; D is ambiguous. The CDR3 totals 14 residues. The ends were cut back, 0 bases at V and 2 bases at J, with 7 bases in the middle. Germline V CDR1 and CDR2: LGHNA, YNFKEQ. The CDR3 here is CASSQERRNTEAFF. The CDR3 DNA sequence: TGTGCCAGCAGCCAAGAGAGGAGAAACACTGAAGCTTTCTTT.

Only a few counts were recorded for this clone. The J gene is TRBJ2-4, the V gene TRBV18; tentative D call: TRBD2 (5 bases). V was clipped by 3 bases and J by 7 bases, with 10 bases between them. The germline V gene has CDR1 KGHSH and CDR2 LQKENI. CDR3 length: 13 amino acids. The CDR3 spells CASSPLEVNIQYF. The CDR3 nucleotides read TGTGCCAGCTCACCGTTGGAGGTGAACATTCAGTACTTC.

The sample holds one count of this clone. The chain combines TRBV7-9 with TRBJ1-1, with D perhaps matching TRBD1 (6 bases). The CDR3 totals 15 residues. V was trimmed by 6 bases and J by 0 bases, leaving 14 bases between them. In germline, CDR1 is SEHNR, CDR2 FQNEAQ (reference sequence). CDR3 DNA: TGTGCCAGCAGTCTAAGACAGGAGATGAACACTGAAGCTTTCTTT. Translation: CASSLRQEMNTEAFF.

The table lists this clone with a few counts. The chain links TRBV9 to TRBJ2-5, with D perhaps matching TRBD2 (5 bases). The CDR3 contains 14 residues. Germline loops: CDR1 SGDLS, CDR2 YYNGEE. Trimming left V 0 bases short and J 5 bases short, with 11 bases between. CDR3 DNA sequence: TGTGCCAGCAGCGTAGGATCTAGCCTTGAGACCCAGTACTTC. This translates into CASSVGSSLETQYF.

The chain employs TRBV6-1 and TRBJ2-1; 9 nucleotides match TRBD1. V was pared by 6 bases and J by 3 bases, with 6 bases of the junction left unmatched. In germline, CDR1 is MNHNS, CDR2 SASEGT. The CDR3 is 15 amino acids. The CDR3 DNA follows: TGTGCCAGCAGATGGGACAGGGATATCTACAATGAGCAGTTCTTC. This sequence encodes CASRWDRDIYNEQFF.

The chain employs TRBV29-1 and TRBJ2-2, with 12 bases fitting TRBD1. CDR1 is SQVTM and CDR2 is ANQGSEA in the germline V gene. CDR3 length: 14 amino acids. V dropped 4 bases and J dropped 4; count of bases not matched to a gene: 1. The DNA for the CDR3 is TGCAGCGTTGTGGGACAGGGGGCCACCGGGGAGCTGTTTTTT. Translation gives CSVVGQGATGELFF.

The chain couples TRBV28 to TRBJ2-7; 9 bases agree with TRBD1. Germline V gene sequence: CDR1 MDHEN, CDR2 SYDVKM. The ends lost 3 bases at V and 5 bases at J; junction bases unmatched: 5. The CDR3 runs 14 residues. CDR3 in amino acids: CASSFLDRGNEQYF. The CDR3 bases are TGTGCCAGCAGTTTTTTGGACAGGGGTAACGAGCAGTACTTC. Based on the CDR3 plus reference TRBV28 and TRBJ2-7, the full variable domain is DVKVTQSSRYLVKRTGEKVFLECVQDMDHENMFWYRQDPGLGLRLIYFSYDVKMKEKGDIPEGYSVSREKKERFSLILESASTNQTSMYLCASSFLDRGNEQYFGPGTRLTVT.

The V call is TRBV19, the J call TRBJ1-4; 7 positions match TRBD1. The length of the CDR3 is 13 residues. J was trimmed by 6 bases and V by 4 bases; bases with no gene match: 2. Germline CDR1 reads LNHDA; CDR2 reads SQIVND (reference sequence). CDR3 sequence: CASSTRGYEKLFF. The CDR3 DNA follows: TGTGCCAGTAGTACCAGGGGGTATGAAAAACTGTTTTTT. The whole variable domain, remainder taken from reference TRBV19 and TRBJ1-4, is DGGITQSPKYLFRKEGQNVTLSCEQNLNHDAMYWYRQDPGQGLRLIYYSQIVNDFQKGDIAEGYSVSREKKESFPLTVTSAQKNPTAFYLCASSTRGYEKLFFGSGTQLSVL.

This clone has more than one count but fewer than ten. V usage is TRBV4-1 and J usage is TRBJ1-1; D may be TRBD1 (5 bases). Trimming took 5 bases from V and 0 from J, leaving 16 bases between them. The germline gives CDR1 MGHRA, CDR2 YSYEKL. The CDR3 is 16 amino acids. The CDR3 DNA reads TGCGCCAGCAGCTCGTATTGGGACTCCTTGAACACTGAAGCTTTCTTT. Translating it yields CASSSYWDSLNTEAFF.

The chain links TRBV19 to TRBJ2-1; 7 bases map to TRBD2. CDR3 length: 16 residues. V lost 4 bases, J lost 4 bases, and 10 bases stayed unmatched. CDR1 is LNHDA and CDR2 is SQIVND in the germline V gene (reference sequence). This CDR3 is CASSTLRLAVYNEQFF. The CDR3 coding sequence is TGTGCCAGTAGTACCCTTCGACTAGCTGTTTACAATGAGCAGTTCTTC.

The rearrangement joins TRBV5-1 to TRBJ2-2; 8 bases fit TRBD1. The germline V gene has CDR1 SGHRS and CDR2 YFSETQ. Trimming cost V 4 bases and J 5 bases; bases outside gene matches: 4. The CDR3 is 14 residues long. The CDR3 sequence is CASSGRTGTGELFF. In nucleotides, the CDR3 is TGCGCCAGCAGCGGAAGGACAGGGACCGGGGAGCTGTTTTTT.

This clone was found a few times. CDR3 region: CASSISPGDWTSDTQYF. CDR3 DNA sequence: TGTGCCAGCAGCATAAGTCCGGGAGATTGGACATCGGATACGCAGTATTTT. This chain links TRBV9 with TRBJ2-3; D possibly corresponds to TRBD2 (6 bases). The CDR3 covers 17 residues. Per the germline V gene, CDR1 is SGDLS and CDR2 is YYNGEE. Trimming pared 4 bases from V and 6 bases from J, leaving 24 bases between.

The gene calls are TRBV5-1 and TRBJ2-7; 10 bases fit TRBD1. CDR1 is SGHRS, CDR2 YFSETQ, per germline. CDR3 length: 15 residues. V shed 2 bases, J shed 4 bases, and the junction held 6 bases outside the gene matches. CDR3 in amino acids: CASSFGTGEAYEQYF. In nucleotides, the CDR3 is TGCGCCAGCAGCTTCGGGACAGGGGAGGCTTACGAGCAGTACTTC.

The chain couples TRBV30 to TRBJ2-5, with D possibly matching TRBD1 (5 bases). The CDR3 is 13 amino acids. Deletions cut 1 base from V and 1 base from J, with 7 bases between. Germline V CDR1 and CDR2: GTSNPN, SVGIG (reference sequence). DNA of the CDR3: TGTGCCTGGAGTGCTGACAGCCAAGAGACCCAGTACTTC. Its translation: CAWSADSQETQYF.

This rearrangement joins TRBV12-5 to TRBJ1-1; 9 bases are a match to TRBD1. From germline, CDR1 is LGHNT and CDR2 FRNRAP. J gave up 5 bases and V 5 bases, and 6 bases lay outside the gene matches. The CDR3 spans 14 residues. In DNA, the CDR3 is TGTGCTAGTGGTACGAACAGGGGGCGGACTGAAGCTTTCTTT. Translated: CASGTNRGRTEAFF.

V is TRBV28 and J is TRBJ1-5, with unresolved D. Germline V CDR1 and CDR2: MDHEN, SYDVKM. The CDR3 contains 12 residues. V was clipped by 9 bases and J by 3 bases, with 9 bases between them. Here the CDR3 DNA reads TGTGCCAGTTTTAACACCAATCAGCCCCAGCATTTT. Translation: CASFNTNQPQHF.

The V gene is TRBV5-1, the J gene TRBJ1-1; D unclear. The CDR3 loop spans 15 amino acids. Trimming cost V 4 bases and J 1 base, with 14 bases left between them. Germline-derived CDR1 and CDR2 are SGHRS and YFSETQ. CDR3 sequence (DNA): TGCGCCAGCAGCCTTCCCGGTAGCGGGAACACTGAAGCTTTCTTT. As protein: CASSLPGSGNTEAFF.

This chain uses TRBV30 with TRBJ2-1; unclear D gene. V shed 0 bases and J shed 1 base, with 7 bases lying between them. The V gene's germline CDR1 is GTSNPN and CDR2 SVGIG (reference sequence). This CDR3 has 14 residues. The CDR3 DNA sequence: TGTGCCTGGAGTGTCCCCGAGTCCTACAATGAGCAGTTCTTC. Translated, it gives CAWSVPESYNEQFF.

The rearrangement links TRBV4-1 to TRBJ2-1; 7 nucleotides align to TRBD1. Germline trimming cut 0 bases from V and 10 bases from J; bases unmatched to any gene: 21. The length of the CDR3 is 19 residues. CDR1 and CDR2 (germline): MGHRA, YSYEKL. The CDR3 here is CASSQDYVRVTGARGEQFF. CDR3 nucleotides: TGCGCCAGCAGCCAAGATTACGTTCGGGTAACAGGGGCCAGGGGGGAGCAGTTCTTC.

The chain recombines TRBV6-5 with TRBJ1-6; D is ambiguous. The CDR3 runs 9 residues. The V gene lost 10 bases and the J gene lost 14 bases, with 9 bases spanning the gap. Germline loops: CDR1 MNHEY, CDR2 SVGAGI. Written as DNA, the CDR3 is TGTGCCACCCCTAAAACCCTCCACTTT. It is translated as CATPKTLHF.